The sequence of this T cell receptor (beta chain) was determined in a study of shared clonotypes between healthy human individuals. CDR1 SGHTA and CDR2 FQGTGA come from the germline V gene. V was pared by 5 bases and J by 4 bases, with 3 bases of the junction left unmatched. The CDR3 extends over 13 amino acids. A remark on this clone: The antigen is not known.

Assay used: immunoSEQ multiplex PCR; TCRdb lists only in-frame clones, some missing. The table records over 950,000 clones, roughly 80% of them present only once. Study-wide findings and caveats: The generation probabilities recorded for non-shared clonotypes fell below those of clonotypes shared by all four donors. Estimated clonotype richness was generally higher in naive than memory subsets.

Donors were healthy HIV-negative adults without recent acute infections or vaccinations. The clonotype was recovered from a man aged 18 to 30 in good health. Some clones in this sample may be carry-over from other donors' samples. J is TRBJ2-5 and V is TRBV7-3, with 8 bases that match TRBD1. Specimen: memory CD4+ T cells from PBMCs. Subset given: CD45RA-negative fraction. The CDR3 spells CASSRTGSETQYF. The CDR3 DNA reads TGTGCCAGCAGCCGGACAGGGTCAGAGACCCAGTACTTC.